Described below is a single T cell receptor (beta chain) sequence and its context. Its antigen is still unknown. The sample originates from a study of long-term antiretroviral therapy in people with HIV. Study results and limitations: For ART adherence, viral resistance and therapy changes, no data were available. Within the repertoire, clones expanded before ART were dominant at all time points. HIV repertoires spanned tighter CDR3 length ranges than controls did.

Survey-level immunoSEQ v3.0 assays were run. Assay used: immunoSEQ multiplex PCR; TCRdb lists only in-frame clones, some missing. Of approximately 25,000 clones listed, roughly 84% were seen once; the top ten hold roughly 9%. The origin of this receptor is a man aged 35 to 55 with HIV. The material was unsorted PBMCs, obtained 4.7 to 5 years after starting antiretroviral therapy.

This CDR3 reads CASSRGGPQETQYF. The CDR3 DNA reads as TGTGCCAGCAGCCGGGGGGGGCCCCAAGAGACCCAGTACTTC. This chain connects TRBV11-1 to TRBJ2-5, with 8 bases identical to TRBD2. There are 14 residues in the CDR3. Germline values: CDR1 SGHAT, CDR2 FQDESV (reference sequence). J gave up 1 base and V 5 bases, and 3 bases lay outside the gene matches.